Listed below are T cell receptor beta chains from one sample, sequenced in a study of technical replicates of blood from several donors. Using immunoSEQ multiplex PCR, the repertoire was profiled, and TCRdb retains in-frame clones only, with some absent. The sample has tens of thousands of clones, roughly 98% seen once. Sequencing input: T cells isolated from PBMCs. These receptors were collected from a human donor in good health. Each CDR3 is given with its conserved first and last residue. Each record gives: V gene, J gene, CDR3 protein.

>TRBV5-4|TRBJ2-7
CASSRGGEDYEQYF
>TRBV10-1|TRBJ1-1
CASSEPGERDEAFF
>TRBV5-1|TRBJ2-5
CASSTQTGGLETQYF
>TRBV4-1|TRBJ1-4
CASSQNTGFNLRDEKLFF
>TRBV29-1|TRBJ2-1
CSVLSGSSYNEQFF
>TRBV5-1|TRBJ1-2
CASSFLFGQGYGYTF
>TRBV14|TRBJ1-4
CASSQGAFRSNEKLFF
>TRBV20-1|TRBJ2-5
CSARPQETQYF
>TRBV7-3|TRBJ1-2
CASSPPGLGVRLDNYGYTF
>TRBV5-1|TRBJ2-7
CASSLGTAVYEQYF
>TRBV27|TRBJ1-4
CATRGGQANEKLFF
>TRBV5-1|TRBJ1-1
CASSLRGQGNTEAFF
>TRBV6-1|TRBJ2-4
CASSEAGTGTVVQYF
>TRBV30|TRBJ1-1
CAWIADVGGVNTEAFF
>TRBV7-9|TRBJ2-1
CASSSILQGGGYNEQFF
>TRBV9|TRBJ2-3
CASSLTSGSTDTQYF
>TRBV28|TRBJ2-1
CASRKLAGNNEQFF
>TRBV11-2|TRBJ2-1
CASSFQYNEQFF
>TRBV7-2|TRBJ2-7
CASSLGVALAYEQYF
>TRBV2|TRBJ1-4
CASSPFLGAETNEKLFF
>TRBV28|TRBJ1-5
CASSYRGRNQPQHF
>TRBV28|TRBJ1-5
CASSSGTSIQPQHF
>TRBV27|TRBJ2-1
CASSLFVPSSGGAFF
>TRBV4-1|TRBJ2-7
CASSLGVSYEQYF
>TRBV7-3|TRBJ1-6
CASSLTAGGRNSPLHF
>TRBV13|TRBJ2-3
CASSTRPDTQYF
>TRBV11-2|TRBJ2-2
CASSIRTGTSGIGELFF
>TRBV29-1|TRBJ2-7
CSVEALQGYEQYF
>TRBV25-1|TRBJ1-1
CASISRGMNTEAFF
>TRBV5-4|TRBJ1-4
CASSLGREQEKLFF
>TRBV7-7|TRBJ2-1
CASSLRFNAGGSYNEQFF
>TRBV7-9|TRBJ2-1
CASGDRGRNEQFF
>TRBV5-1|TRBJ1-5
CASSSYRGKGQPQHF
>TRBV12-5|TRBJ2-3
CASAPNGTGYTDTQYF
>TRBV19|TRBJ1-2
CASSIGQVHGYTF
>TRBV27|TRBJ2-7
CASSLSIPDNSYEQYF
>TRBV5-6|TRBJ2-5
CASSSSQTGTETQYF
>TRBV14|TRBJ2-3
CASSQGLAGVSTDTQYF
>TRBV2|TRBJ2-7
CASSGLAGQYEQYF
>TRBV6-5|TRBJ2-3
CASTTTGTDTQYF
>TRBV4-1|TRBJ1-6
CASSTRSGGGNSPLHF
>TRBV5-1|TRBJ2-7
CASRFTGVHLYEQYF
>TRBV5-5|TRBJ2-1
CASSLAWSWEGSYNEQFF
>TRBV19|TRBJ1-2
CASSPDKYYGYTF
>TRBV7-9|TRBJ1-3
CASSRIQGPSGNTIYF